The rows below give T cell receptor beta chains drawn from one sample of a study of patients and donors after allogeneic stem cell transplantation. TCRdb passed the RT-PCR reads through MiXCR, listing each CDR3 protein once. The sample includes 390,000 or so distinct CDR3 sequences, 16% of them seen just once. Sequencing was done on a sample of blood, either unsorted or a sorted T cell fraction (not recorded which). Source of these receptors: a human donor who was either an allogeneic HSCT recipient or a stem cell or donor lymphocyte infusion donor (not recorded which). It is not recorded whose cells these are; they may come from a transplant donor. The CDR3 runs from the conserved cysteine through the conserved F or W. The D gene is left open where the match is weak. A row's size may be missing; if present it is once, few, many or a size class.

>TRBD1|many|TRBV15|TRBJ1-2
CATSTGKPGTENYGYTF
TGTGCCACCAGCACCGGGAAACCCGGGACAGAGAACTATGGCTACACCTTC
>.|.|TRBV7-3|TRBJ1-2
CASSPGLGGGRGYTF
TGTGCCAGCAGCCCAGGACTAGGCGGGGGGAGAGGCTACACCTTC
>.|.|TRBV2|TRBJ2-2
CASREGRLNTGELFF
TGTGCCAGCAGGGAGGGACGGTTGAACACCGGGGAGCTGTTTTTT
>.|many|TRBV4-3|TRBJ1-5
CASSQDEGNQPQHF
TGCGCCAGCAGCCAAGACGAGGGAAATCAGCCCCAGCATTTT
>.|.|TRBV12-3/TRBV12-4|TRBJ1-1
CASSLRSNTEAFF
TGTGCCAGCAGTTTAAGGTCGAACACTGAAGCTTTCTTT
>TRBD2|few|TRBV7-9|TRBJ2-1
CASSSGTSPNNEQFF
TGTGCCAGCAGCTCCGGGACTAGCCCTAACAATGAGCAGTTCTTC
>TRBD1|.|TRBV6-1|TRBJ1-2
CASRPTTGGFGYTF
TGTGCCAGCAGACCCACGACAGGGGGCTTTGGCTACACCTTC
>.|.|TRBV29-1|TRBJ2-7
CSVAQGVRAYEQYF
TGCAGCGTTGCACAGGGAGTTAGGGCTTACGAGCAGTACTTC
>TRBD1|few|TRBV6-6|TRBJ1-1
CASSASGGPEAFF
TGTGCCAGCAGCGCTTCAGGGGGACCTGAAGCTTTCTTT
>.|.|TRBV25-1|TRBJ1-1
CASSDWDMNTEAFF
TGTGCCAGCAGCGATTGGGACATGAACACTGAAGCTTTCTTT
>.|.|TRBV20-1|TRBJ1-1
CSAIVGAEAFF
TGCAGTGCCATCGTCGGGGCGGAAGCTTTCTTT
>.|.|TRBV19|TRBJ1-5
CAIRQDSFIQPQHF
TGTGCCATTAGACAGGACAGCTTCATTCAGCCCCAGCATTTT
>.|few|TRBV14|TRBJ2-1
CASSQEGKQFF
TGTGCCAGCAGCCAAGAAGGGAAGCAGTTCTTC
>TRBD2|few|TRBV11-1|TRBJ2-1
CASSTGGLAAPISYNEQFF
TGTGCCAGCAGCACCGGGGGACTAGCGGCTCCGATCTCCTACAATGAGCAGTTCTTC
>.|many|TRBV6-2/TRBV6-3|TRBJ2-1
CASTQAYEQFF
TGTGCCAGCACCCAGGCCTATGAGCAGTTCTTC
>TRBD2|.|TRBV7-7|TRBJ2-3
CASSFSLAADTQYF
TGTGCCAGCAGCTTTTCACTAGCGGCAGATACGCAGTATTTT
>TRBD2|.|TRBV30|TRBJ2-1
CAWRVAGEYEQFF
TGTGCCTGGAGAGTGGCGGGAGAGTATGAGCAGTTCTTC
>.|many|TRBV20-1|TRBJ1-1
CSAMGRRGTEAFF
TGCAGTGCTATGGGGCGCAGGGGCACTGAAGCTTTCTTT
>.|.|TRBV11-2|TRBJ2-2
CASSIAGELFF
TGTGCCAGCAGTATAGCCGGGGAGCTGTTTTTT
>.|.|TRBV18|TRBJ2-3
CASSPLGGGPTDTQYF
TGTGCCAGCTCACCCTTAGGAGGTGGACCCACAGATACGCAGTATTTT
>TRBD2|few|TRBV12-5|TRBJ2-1
CASGFGEGLVNEQFF
TGTGCTAGTGGTTTCGGGGAGGGGCTGGTCAATGAGCAGTTCTTC
>.|once|TRBV12-3/TRBV12-4|TRBJ1-1
CASRLPGRTRAEAFF
TGTGCCAGCAGGCTCCCGGGACGGACGAGGGCTGAAGCTTTCTTT
>.|many|TRBV12-3/TRBV12-4|TRBJ2-1
CASSPDQLYNEQFF
TGTGCCAGCAGTCCAGACCAACTATACAATGAGCAGTTCTTC